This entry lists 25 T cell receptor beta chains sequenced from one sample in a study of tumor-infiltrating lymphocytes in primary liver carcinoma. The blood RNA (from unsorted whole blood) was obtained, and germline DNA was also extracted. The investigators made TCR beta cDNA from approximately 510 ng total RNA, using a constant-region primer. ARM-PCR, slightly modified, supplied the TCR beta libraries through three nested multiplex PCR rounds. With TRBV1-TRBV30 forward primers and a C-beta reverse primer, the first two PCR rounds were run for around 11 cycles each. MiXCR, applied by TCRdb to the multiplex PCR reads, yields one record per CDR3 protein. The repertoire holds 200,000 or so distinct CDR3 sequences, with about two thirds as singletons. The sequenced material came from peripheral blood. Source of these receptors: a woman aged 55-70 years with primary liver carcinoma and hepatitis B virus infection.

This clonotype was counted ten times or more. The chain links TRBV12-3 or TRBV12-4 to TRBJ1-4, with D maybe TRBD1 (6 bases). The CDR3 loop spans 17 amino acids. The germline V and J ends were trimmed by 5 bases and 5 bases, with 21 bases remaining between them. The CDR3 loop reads CASSPHSSTGANEKLFF. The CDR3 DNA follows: TGTGCCAGCAGTCCCCACTCCTCGACAGGCGCCAATGAAAAACTGTTTTTT.

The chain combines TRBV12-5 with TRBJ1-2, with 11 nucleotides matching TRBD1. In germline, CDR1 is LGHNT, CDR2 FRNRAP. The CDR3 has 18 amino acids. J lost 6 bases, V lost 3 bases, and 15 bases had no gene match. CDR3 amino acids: CASGFGVSGTGGLDGYTF. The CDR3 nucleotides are TGTGCTAGTGGTTTCGGTGTCAGCGGGACAGGGGGACTGGATGGCTACACCTTC.

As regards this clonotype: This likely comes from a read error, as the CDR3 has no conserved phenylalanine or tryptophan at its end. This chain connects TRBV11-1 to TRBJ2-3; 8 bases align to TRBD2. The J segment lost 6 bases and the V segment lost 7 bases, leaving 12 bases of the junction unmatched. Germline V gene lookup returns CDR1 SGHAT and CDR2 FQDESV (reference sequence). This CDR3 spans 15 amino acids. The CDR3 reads CASNFLGLVSDTQYS. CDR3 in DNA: TGTGCCAGCAACTTCCTGGGACTAGTCTCCGATACGCAGTATTCT.

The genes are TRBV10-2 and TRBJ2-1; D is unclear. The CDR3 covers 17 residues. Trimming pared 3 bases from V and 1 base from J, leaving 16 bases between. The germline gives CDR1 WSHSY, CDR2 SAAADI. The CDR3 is CASSDTLTDVSYNEQFF. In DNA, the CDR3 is TGCGCCAGCAGTGACACACTAACCGACGTATCCTACAATGAGCAGTTCTTC.

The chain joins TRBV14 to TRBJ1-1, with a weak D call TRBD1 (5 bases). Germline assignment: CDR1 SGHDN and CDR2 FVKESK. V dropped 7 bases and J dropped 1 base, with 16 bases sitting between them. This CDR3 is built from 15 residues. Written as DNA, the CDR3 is TGTGCCAGCAACCAGTATGGGACGGCGAACACTGAAGCTTTCTTT. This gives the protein CASNQYGTANTEAFF.

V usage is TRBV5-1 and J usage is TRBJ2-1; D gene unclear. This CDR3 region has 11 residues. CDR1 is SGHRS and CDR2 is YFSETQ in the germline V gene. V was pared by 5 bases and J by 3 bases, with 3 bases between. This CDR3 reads CASRGYNEQFF. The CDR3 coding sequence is TGCGCCAGCAGGGGCTACAATGAGCAGTTCTTC.

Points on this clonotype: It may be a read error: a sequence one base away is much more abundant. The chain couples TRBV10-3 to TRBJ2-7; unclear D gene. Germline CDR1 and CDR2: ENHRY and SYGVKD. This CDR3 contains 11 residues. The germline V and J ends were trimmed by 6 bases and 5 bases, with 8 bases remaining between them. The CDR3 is CAIRQTDEQYF. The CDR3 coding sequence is TGTGCCATCAGGCAAACCGACGAGCAGTACTTC.

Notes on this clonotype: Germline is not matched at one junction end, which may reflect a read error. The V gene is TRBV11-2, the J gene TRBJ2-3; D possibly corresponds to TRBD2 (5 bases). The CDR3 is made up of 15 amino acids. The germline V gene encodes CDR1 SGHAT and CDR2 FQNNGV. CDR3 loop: CAGSFGGWGTDTQYF. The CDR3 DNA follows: TGTGCCGGCAGCTTCGGAGGTTGGGGTACAGATACGCAGTATTTT.

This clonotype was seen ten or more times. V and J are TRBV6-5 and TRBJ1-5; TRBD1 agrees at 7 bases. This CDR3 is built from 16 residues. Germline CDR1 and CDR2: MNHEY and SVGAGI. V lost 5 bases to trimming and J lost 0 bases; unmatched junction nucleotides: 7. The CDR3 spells CASSEGTAYSNQPQHF. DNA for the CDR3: TGTGCCAGCAGTGAGGGGACAGCTTATAGCAATCAGCCCCAGCATTTT.

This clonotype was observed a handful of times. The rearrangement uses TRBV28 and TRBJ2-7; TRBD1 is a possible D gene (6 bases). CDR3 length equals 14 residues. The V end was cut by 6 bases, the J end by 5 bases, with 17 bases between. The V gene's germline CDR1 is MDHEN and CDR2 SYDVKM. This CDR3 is CASSNADSSHEQYF. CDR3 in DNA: TGTGCCAGCAGCAACGCGGACAGTTCCCACGAGCAGTACTTC.

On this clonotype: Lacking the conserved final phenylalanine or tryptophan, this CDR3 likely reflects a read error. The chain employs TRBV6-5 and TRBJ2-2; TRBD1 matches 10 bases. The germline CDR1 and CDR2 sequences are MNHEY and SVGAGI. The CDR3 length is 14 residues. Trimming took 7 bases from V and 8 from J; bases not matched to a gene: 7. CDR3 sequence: CASMGQGLTGELFL. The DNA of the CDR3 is TGTGCCAGCATGGGACAGGGGCTAACTGGGGAGCTGTTTCTT.

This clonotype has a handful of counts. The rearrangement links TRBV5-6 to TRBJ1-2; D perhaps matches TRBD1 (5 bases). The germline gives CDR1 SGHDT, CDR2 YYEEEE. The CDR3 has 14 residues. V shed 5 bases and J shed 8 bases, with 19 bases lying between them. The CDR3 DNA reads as TGTGCCAGCAGGCTAGGGCGCTCGAGGGGAGGCTACACCTTC. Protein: CASRLGRSRGGYTF.

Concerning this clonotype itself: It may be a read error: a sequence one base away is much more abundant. In DNA, the CDR3 is TGTGCCAGCAGCTGGAGTACCCCAGGCAATCAGCCCCAGCATTTT. This encodes CASSWSTPGNQPQHF. The gene calls are TRBV12-3 or TRBV12-4 and TRBJ1-5; D remains ambiguous. Trimming cost V 6 bases and J 2 bases, with 14 bases left between them. The CDR3 contains 15 residues.

CDR3 loop: CASNFTRGDTEAFF. The CDR3 coding sequence is TGTGCCAGCAACTTCACTCGGGGAGACACTGAAGCTTTCTTT. This rearrangement joins TRBV11-3 to TRBJ1-1, with unresolved D. Germline-derived CDR1 and CDR2 are SGHNT and YENEEA. V lost 7 bases to trimming and J lost 3 bases, with 15 bases between them. The CDR3 totals 14 residues.

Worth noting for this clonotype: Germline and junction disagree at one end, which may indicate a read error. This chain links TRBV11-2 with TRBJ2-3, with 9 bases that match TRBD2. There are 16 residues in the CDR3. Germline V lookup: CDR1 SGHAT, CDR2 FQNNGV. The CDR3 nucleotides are TGTGCTAGCAGCAACCCGACTAGCGGCCTGGTAGGGACACAGTATTTT. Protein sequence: CASSNPTSGLVGTQYF. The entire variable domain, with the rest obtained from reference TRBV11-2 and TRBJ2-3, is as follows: EAGVAQSPRYKIIEKRQSVAFWCNPISGHATLYWYQQILGQGPKLLIQFQNNGVVDDSQLPKDRFSAERLKGVDSTLKIQPAKLEDSAVYLCASSNPTSGLVGTQYFGPGTRLTVL.

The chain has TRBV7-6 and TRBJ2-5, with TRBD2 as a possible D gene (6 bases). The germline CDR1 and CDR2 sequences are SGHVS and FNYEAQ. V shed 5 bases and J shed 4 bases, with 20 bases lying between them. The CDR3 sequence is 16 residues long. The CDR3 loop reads CASSQNQGGDGETQYF. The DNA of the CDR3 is TGTGCCAGCAGCCAAAATCAGGGAGGTGATGGAGAGACCCAGTACTTC.

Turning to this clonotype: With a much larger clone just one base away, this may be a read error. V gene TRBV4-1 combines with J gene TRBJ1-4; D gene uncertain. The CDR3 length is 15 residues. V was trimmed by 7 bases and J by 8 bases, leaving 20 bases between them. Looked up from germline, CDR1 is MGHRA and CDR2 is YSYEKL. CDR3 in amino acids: CASIHVGEIGEKLFF. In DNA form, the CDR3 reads TGCGCCAGCATCCATGTCGGGGAAATCGGGGAAAAACTGTTTTTT.

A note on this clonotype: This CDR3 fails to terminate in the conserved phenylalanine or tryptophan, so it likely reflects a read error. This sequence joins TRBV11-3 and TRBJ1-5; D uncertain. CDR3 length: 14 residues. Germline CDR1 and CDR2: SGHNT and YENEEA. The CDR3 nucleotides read TGTGTCAGCAGCCCAAGGAAAGGGTATCAGCCCCAGCATATT. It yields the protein CVSSPRKGYQPQHI.

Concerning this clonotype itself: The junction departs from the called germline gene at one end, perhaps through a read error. This CDR3 reads CDSSLQLAVNEQFF. The CDR3 nucleotides read TGTGACAGCAGCCTTCAACTAGCGGTCAATGAGCAGTTCTTC. The chain couples TRBV11-1 to TRBJ2-1, with TRBD2 identical over 8 bases. The CDR3 has 14 amino acids. Germline loops: CDR1 SGHAT, CDR2 FQDESV (reference sequence). The whole variable domain, filled in from reference TRBV11-1 and TRBJ2-1, reads EAEVAQSPRYKITEKSQAVAFWCDPISGHATLYWYRQILGQGPELLVQFQDESVVDDSQLPKDRFSAERLKGVDSTLKIQPAELGDSAMYLCDSSLQLAVNEQFFGPGTRLTVL.

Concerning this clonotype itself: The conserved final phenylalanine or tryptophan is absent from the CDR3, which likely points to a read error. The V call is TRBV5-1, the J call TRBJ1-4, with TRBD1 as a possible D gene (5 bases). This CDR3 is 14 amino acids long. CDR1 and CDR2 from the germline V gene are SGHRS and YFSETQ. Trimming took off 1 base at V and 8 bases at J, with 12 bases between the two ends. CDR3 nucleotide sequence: TGCGCCAGCAGCTTGCGGGGGGGAGACGAAAAACTGTTTTCT. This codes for CASSLRGGDEKLFS.

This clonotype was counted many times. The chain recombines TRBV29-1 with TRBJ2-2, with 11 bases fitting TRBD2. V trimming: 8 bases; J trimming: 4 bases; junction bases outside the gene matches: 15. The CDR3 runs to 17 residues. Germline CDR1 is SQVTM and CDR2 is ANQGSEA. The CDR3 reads CSPPGGSGRAGTGELFF. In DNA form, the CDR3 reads TGCAGCCCTCCCGGTGGTAGCGGGAGGGCGGGCACCGGGGAGCTGTTTTTT.

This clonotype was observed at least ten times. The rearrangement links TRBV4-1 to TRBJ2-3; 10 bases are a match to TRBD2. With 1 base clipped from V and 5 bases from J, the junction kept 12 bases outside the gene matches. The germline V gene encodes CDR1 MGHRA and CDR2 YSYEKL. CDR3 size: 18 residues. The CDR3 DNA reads TGCGCCAGCAGCCAAGTCCGGGTAGCGGGGGGAATAGGAGATACGCAGTATTTT. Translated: CASSQVRVAGGIGDTQYF.

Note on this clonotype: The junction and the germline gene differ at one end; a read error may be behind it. CDR3 protein: CANSLDGRGLAYEQYF. The CDR3 nucleotides read TGCGCCAACAGCTTGGATGGACGGGGGTTGGCCTACGAGCAGTACTTC. J is TRBJ2-7 and V is TRBV5-1; a possible D gene is TRBD2 (6 bases). Germline V CDR1 and CDR2: SGHRS, YFSETQ. The CDR3 sequence is 16 residues long.

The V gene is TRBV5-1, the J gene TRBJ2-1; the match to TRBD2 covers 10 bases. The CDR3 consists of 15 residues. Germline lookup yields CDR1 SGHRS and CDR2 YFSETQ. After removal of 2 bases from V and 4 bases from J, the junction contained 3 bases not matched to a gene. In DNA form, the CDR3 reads TGCGCCAGCAGCTTCTCTAGCGGGGGTTACAATGAGCAGTTCTTC. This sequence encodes CASSFSSGGYNEQFF. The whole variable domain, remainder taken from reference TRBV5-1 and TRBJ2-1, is KAGVTQTPRYLIKTRGQQVTLSCSPISGHRSVSWYQQTPGQGLQFLFEYFSETQRNKGNFPGRFSGRQFSNSRSEMNVSTLELGDSALYLCASSFSSGGYNEQFFGPGTRLTVL.

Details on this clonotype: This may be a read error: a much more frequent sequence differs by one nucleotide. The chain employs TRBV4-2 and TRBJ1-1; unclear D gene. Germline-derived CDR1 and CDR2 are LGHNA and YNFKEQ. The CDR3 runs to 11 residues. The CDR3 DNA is TGTGCCATCAGCCGGGACACTGAAGCTTTCTTT. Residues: CAISRDTEAFF.